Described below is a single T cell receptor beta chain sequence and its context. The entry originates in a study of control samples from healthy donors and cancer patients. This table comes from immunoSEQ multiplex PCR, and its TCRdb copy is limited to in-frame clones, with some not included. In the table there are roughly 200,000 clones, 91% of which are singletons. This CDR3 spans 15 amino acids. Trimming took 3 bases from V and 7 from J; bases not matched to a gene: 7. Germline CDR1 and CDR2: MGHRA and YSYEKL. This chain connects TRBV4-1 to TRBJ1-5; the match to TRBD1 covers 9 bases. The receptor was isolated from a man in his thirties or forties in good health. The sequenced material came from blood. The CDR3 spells CASSQRDREGQPQHF. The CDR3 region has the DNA TGCGCCAGCAGCCAGAGGGACAGGGAAGGACAGCCCCAGCATTTT.